A single sample gave rise to the 17 T cell receptor beta chains below, sequenced in a study of shared clonotypes between healthy human individuals. Repertoires were generated with immunoSEQ multiplex PCR, while TCRdb's copy carries only in-frame clones and drops some. Altogether about 990,000 clones are present, around 78% being singletons, with the ten largest covering roughly 0.61%. Material for sequencing was memory CD4+ T cells from PBMCs. Specified subset: CD45RA-negative fraction. These receptors were obtained from a young man in good health. Some clones in this sample may be carry-over from other donors' samples.

The chain joins TRBV28 to TRBJ2-6, with no clear D. CDR1 and CDR2 (germline): MDHEN, SYDVKM. With 1 base removed from V and 0 bases from J, the gap between germline ends came to 13 bases. The CDR3 covers 18 residues. The CDR3 loop is CASSLSGAWRSGANVLTF. In DNA form, the CDR3 reads TGTGCCAGCAGTTTATCGGGCGCTTGGCGCTCTGGGGCCAACGTCCTGACTTTC.

The genes are TRBV11-3 and TRBJ2-5, with 8 bases fitting TRBD2. J gave up 4 bases and V 4 bases, and 5 bases lay outside the gene matches. The CDR3 is made up of 14 amino acids. The germline V gene has CDR1 SGHNT and CDR2 YENEEA. For the CDR3, the DNA is TGTGCCAGCAGCTCGGAGAGCGGGGGAGAGACCCAGTACTTC. Its protein is CASSSESGGETQYF. The full variable domain, completed using reference TRBV11-3 and TRBJ2-5, is EAGVVQSPRYKIIEKKQPVAFWCNPISGHNTLYWYLQNLGQGPELLIRYENEEAVDDSQLPKDRFSAERLKGVDSTLKIQPAELGDSAVYLCASSSESGGETQYFGPGTRLLVL.

The rearrangement links TRBV15 to TRBJ1-5, with D uncertain. This CDR3 is built from 15 residues. V was clipped by 3 bases and J by 0 bases, with 9 bases between them. Germline CDR1 and CDR2: LNHNV and YYDKDF (reference sequence). The CDR3, as DNA: TGTGCCACCAGCAGGGCCGGGAATAGCAATCAGCCCCAGCATTTT. Encoded protein: CATSRAGNSNQPQHF. The variable domain in full, completed from reference TRBV15 and TRBJ1-5, reads DAMVIQNPRYQVTQFGKPVTLSCSQTLNHNVMYWYQQKSSQAPKLLFHYYDKDFNNEADTPDNFQSRRPNTSFCFLDIRSPGLGDTAMYLCATSRAGNSNQPQHFGDGTRLSIL.

In this sample, this clone turned up a few times. This CDR3 is also generated by other DNA sequences in the sample. The V gene is TRBV30, the J gene TRBJ1-1; D is unclear. The CDR3 has 11 residues. Trimming removed 0 bases from V and 3 bases from J, with 2 bases in between. Germline CDR1 reads GTSNPN; CDR2 reads SVGIG (reference sequence). The CDR3 loop reads CAWSVYTEAFF. CDR3 nucleotides: TGTGCCTGGAGTGTCTACACTGAAGCTTTCTTT.

V and J are TRBV5-4 and TRBJ2-2, with TRBD1 as a possible D gene (6 bases). The CDR3 is 15 amino acids. Germline assignment: CDR1 SGHNT and CDR2 YYREEE (reference sequence). Deletions cut 0 bases from V and 7 bases from J, with 13 bases between. CDR3 nucleotide sequence: TGTGCCAGCAGCTTGGTTTCTCCCAGGGGCGGGGAGCTGTTTTTT. Translation: CASSLVSPRGGELFF.

The chain is built from TRBV9 and TRBJ2-7, with D maybe TRBD2 (6 bases). The CDR3 extends over 16 amino acids. V was pared by 4 bases and J by 3 bases, with 20 bases between. The V gene's germline CDR1 is SGDLS and CDR2 YYNGEE. DNA of the CDR3: TGTGCCAGCAGCACCCGCGGGGCAGTTAAAATCTACGAGCAGTACTTC. This translates into CASSTRGAVKIYEQYF.

V usage is TRBV19 and J usage is TRBJ2-7, with D perhaps matching TRBD2 (5 bases). V was clipped by 3 bases and J by 2 bases, with 11 bases between them. The CDR3 is 14 amino acids. Germline CDR1 and CDR2: LNHDA and SQIVND (reference sequence). Here the CDR3 DNA reads TGTGCCAGTAGTATTCAGAGGGAACCCTACGAGCAGTACTTC. It translates to CASSIQREPYEQYF.

This clone occurred once. Other DNA sequences of this sample code for an identical CDR3. The rearrangement links TRBV6-1 to TRBJ2-1; no clear D gene. The CDR3 length is 11 residues. Germline assignment: CDR1 MNHNS and CDR2 SASEGT. V was cut by 1 base and J by 10 bases, with 5 bases left in between. The DNA of the CDR3 is TGTGCCAGCAGTGAAGTCTACGAGCAGTTCTTC. Its translation is CASSEVYEQFF.

The chain uses TRBV5-4 and TRBJ2-3, with D perhaps matching TRBD2 (6 bases). Germline V lookup: CDR1 SGHNT, CDR2 YYREEE (reference sequence). V was shortened by 6 bases and J by 1 base, with 18 bases between the two germline ends. The CDR3 covers 16 residues. The CDR3 region is CASTKGGPLGTDTQYF. CDR3 DNA sequence: TGTGCCAGCACCAAGGGAGGACCTCTGGGCACAGATACGCAGTATTTT.

In its sample, this clone was seen a few times. The chain recombines TRBV7-9 with TRBJ1-1, with unresolved D. CDR1 and CDR2 (germline): SEHNR, FQNEAQ (reference sequence). The CDR3 sequence is 12 residues long. V was pared by 6 bases and J by 0 bases, with 5 bases between. For the CDR3, the DNA is TGTGCCAGCAGTTCTATGAACACTGAAGCTTTCTTT. The encoded protein is CASSSMNTEAFF.

The V and J genes are TRBV7-9 and TRBJ1-1, with D perhaps matching TRBD1 (5 bases). Germline V gives CDR1 SEHNR, CDR2 FQNEAQ (reference sequence). Trimming removed 8 bases from V and 0 bases from J, with 10 bases in between. This CDR3 has 13 residues. The CDR3 is CASGRGMNTEAFF. The CDR3 nucleotides read TGTGCCAGCGGTCGGGGGATGAACACTGAAGCTTTCTTT.

The chain is built from TRBV4-1 and TRBJ2-7, with 11 bases that match TRBD2. With V trimmed by 1 base and J by 2 bases, 19 bases remained unmatched. The CDR3 loop spans 21 amino acids. The germline V gene encodes CDR1 MGHRA and CDR2 YSYEKL. The CDR3 bases are TGCGCCAGCAGCCAAGGGGGGTCAGTGATGGGACTAGCGGAGGGGCCCTACGAGCAGTACTTC. This encodes CASSQGGSVMGLAEGPYEQYF.

The rearrangement links TRBV19 to TRBJ1-2, with unresolved D. CDR1 and CDR2 (germline): LNHDA, SQIVND (reference sequence). Trimming took 3 bases from V and 0 from J, leaving 8 bases between them. The CDR3 runs to 14 residues. CDR3 region: CASSIPWTNYGYTF. CDR3 in DNA: TGTGCCAGTAGTATTCCCTGGACTAACTATGGCTACACCTTC.

In its sample, this clone was seen a few times. V usage is TRBV6-1 and J usage is TRBJ1-1, with D uncertain. This CDR3 contains 15 residues. Deletions cut 5 bases from V and 4 bases from J, with 17 bases between. The V gene's germline CDR1 is MNHNS and CDR2 SASEGT. The DNA of the CDR3 is TGTGCCAGCAGTCTCGGAGAGGAGGTGGGCACTGAAGCTTTCTTT. It codes for CASSLGEEVGTEAFF.

The DNA of the CDR3 is TGTGCCAGCAGCAATCCCCTGGGGGTGTACCAAGAGACCCAGTACTTC. It yields the protein CASSNPLGVYQETQYF. This chain joins TRBV11-2 and TRBJ2-5; D possibly matches TRBD1 or TRBD2 (5 bases each). Trimming pared 5 bases from V and 0 bases from J, leaving 16 bases between. Germline-derived CDR1 and CDR2 are SGHAT and FQNNGV. This CDR3 contains 16 residues.

The rearrangement links TRBV7-3 to TRBJ2-1, with 13 bases matching TRBD2. CDR1 and CDR2 from the germline V gene are SGHTA and FQGTGA. Unmatched junction bases numbered 11, after V lost 3 bases and J lost 9 bases. The CDR3 consists of 17 residues. The CDR3 is CASSFEPPGLAGSEQFF. CDR3 nucleotides: TGTGCCAGCAGCTTTGAACCACCGGGACTAGCGGGATCTGAGCAGTTCTTC.

This chain joins TRBV30 and TRBJ1-2; TRBD1 might be the D (5 bases). Germline V lookup: CDR1 GTSNPN, CDR2 SVGIG (reference sequence). V lost 5 bases and J 3 bases, leaving 13 bases between the germline ends. The CDR3 has 13 residues. The CDR3, as DNA: TGTGCCTGGGCCAGGGATTGGGACTATGGCTACACCTTC. Amino acids: CAWARDWDYGYTF.